These 14 T cell receptor beta chains originate from one sample sequenced in a study of OX40 agonist ivuxolimab in advanced cancers. Profiling relied on immunoSEQ multiplex PCR, and the TCRdb table lists in-frame clones only, not all of them. This table has 45,000 or so clones, 75% to 85% appearing once. The material was CD4+ or CD8+ T cells sorted from blood, obtained in a trial of the OX40 agonist ivuxolimab. All receptors come from an adult with an advanced solid tumor such as melanoma, head and neck, liver or kidney cancer.

The chain couples TRBV30 to TRBJ2-5; D is possibly TRBD1 or TRBD2 (5 bases each). Between the trimmed V and J ends, which lost 5 bases and 9 bases, there was a span of 13 bases. The CDR3 sequence is 11 residues long. The germline gives CDR1 GTSNPN, CDR2 SVGIG (reference sequence). Here the CDR3 reads CAWEGPRAQYF. The CDR3 bases are TGTGCCTGGGAGGGGCCCCGGGCCCAGTACTTC.

The gene calls are TRBV12-5 and TRBJ1-2; 8 bases are shared with TRBD1. Germline V gene lookup returns CDR1 LGHNT and CDR2 FRNRAP. This CDR3 has 16 amino acids. The trim removed 2 bases at V and 3 bases at J, leaving 8 bases unmatched. Here the CDR3 DNA reads TGTGCTAGTGGTTTGTCCTCAACAGGGGGTTACTATGGCTACACCTTC. Amino acids: CASGLSSTGGYYGYTF.

The V and J genes are TRBV19 and TRBJ1-1, with D hard to call. Trimming removed 7 bases from V and 0 bases from J, with 6 bases in between. The CDR3 is 12 amino acids. In germline, CDR1 is LNHDA, CDR2 SQIVND (reference sequence). CDR3 in DNA: TGTGCCAGTATTGGGTTGAACACTGAAGCTTTCTTT. It encodes CASIGLNTEAFF.

This chain's CDR3 is CASSPQTTTSGATGELFF. DNA of the CDR3: TGTGCCAGCAGCCCCCAAACCACGACTAGCGGAGCCACCGGGGAGCTGTTTTTT. The chain combines TRBV4-2 with TRBJ2-2, with 9 bases that match TRBD2. This CDR3 comprises 18 residues. From germline, CDR1 is LGHNA and CDR2 YNFKEQ. Trimming took 4 bases from V and 4 from J; bases not matched to a gene: 13.

This clone was recorded only once. Other DNA sequences in the same sample also yield this CDR3. This chain links TRBV29-1 with TRBJ1-5; maybe TRBD1 (6 bases). V shed 4 bases and J shed 6 bases, with 13 bases lying between them. The CDR3 has 13 amino acids. Germline V gene data show CDR1 as SQVTM and CDR2 as ANQGSEA. The CDR3 reads CSVGQGRSQPQHF. The DNA for the CDR3 is TGCAGCGTTGGGCAGGGGCGGAGTCAGCCCCAGCATTTT.

The chain couples TRBV6-6 to TRBJ1-1; TRBD1 matches at 8 bases. The junction had 8 bases not matched to a gene; V was cut back by 10 bases and J by 1 base. The CDR3 length is 14 residues. The germline V gene encodes CDR1 MNHNY and CDR2 SVGAGI (reference sequence). The CDR3: CATKQGVENTEAFF. The CDR3 DNA follows: TGTGCCACCAAACAGGGGGTTGAGAACACTGAAGCTTTCTTT.

The chain couples TRBV2 to TRBJ1-1, with D possibly being TRBD1 (6 bases). This CDR3 is 15 amino acids long. The germline V and J ends were trimmed by 7 bases and 4 bases, with 19 bases remaining between them. Germline V gene data show CDR1 as SNHLY and CDR2 as FYNNEI. CDR3 nucleotides: TGTGCCAGCACCATGACCCAACAGGGAGGCACTGAAGCTTTCTTT. Its protein product is CASTMTQQGGTEAFF.

The chain uses TRBV5-1 and TRBJ1-1; D might be TRBD1 (5 bases). Germline CDR1 and CDR2: SGHRS and YFSETQ. Deletions cut 3 bases from V and 3 bases from J, with 9 bases between. The CDR3 extends over 13 amino acids. The CDR3 bases are TGCGCCAGCAGCTCCTCCAGGGACACTGAAGCTTTCTTT. It encodes CASSSSRDTEAFF.

The V gene is TRBV11-2, the J gene TRBJ1-1, with D possibly matching TRBD1 (6 bases). This CDR3 region has 15 residues. Germline assignment: CDR1 SGHAT and CDR2 FQNNGV. The V and J ends lost 5 bases and 0 bases respectively, with 13 bases between them. The CDR3 DNA is TGTGCCAGCAGCCCATTAGGGGGAATGAACACTGAAGCTTTCTTT. The encoded protein is CASSPLGGMNTEAFF.

This chain joins TRBV2 and TRBJ2-7, with TRBD1 as a possible D gene (5 bases). V dropped 0 bases and J dropped 7 bases, with 16 bases sitting between them. This CDR3 contains 15 residues. The germline V gene encodes CDR1 SNHLY and CDR2 FYNNEI. CDR3 region: CASSEAGLILREQYF. The DNA of the CDR3 is TGTGCCAGCAGTGAAGCGGGGCTCATTTTACGGGAGCAGTACTTC.

This rearrangement joins TRBV30 to TRBJ1-6, with D unresolved. The CDR3 extends over 13 amino acids. V was pared by 3 bases and J by 10 bases, with 13 bases between. Germline-derived CDR1 and CDR2 are GTSNPN and SVGIG (reference sequence). The CDR3: CAWSTASRSPLHF. The CDR3 DNA is TGTGCCTGGAGCACCGCATCCCGGTCACCCCTCCACTTT. The variable domain in full, completed from reference TRBV30 and TRBJ1-6, reads SQTIHQWPATLVQPVGSPLSLECTVEGTSNPNLYWYRQAAGRGLQLLFYSVGIGQISSEVPQNLSASRPQDRQFILSSKKLLLSDSGFYLCAWSTASRSPLHFGNGTRLTVT.

The chain combines TRBV5-5 with TRBJ1-1; the D is unclear. V was cut by 3 bases and J by 0 bases, with 18 bases left in between. Per germline, CDR1 SGHKS and CDR2 YYEKEE (reference sequence). This CDR3 has 17 residues. The CDR3 DNA reads TGTGCCAGCAGCTGGGCGCAGCTAGTAATGATGAACACTGAAGCTTTCTTT. This gives the protein CASSWAQLVMMNTEAFF.

The rearrangement links TRBV7-3 to TRBJ2-5, with 7 nucleotides matching TRBD2. The CDR3 is 15 amino acids. J was trimmed by 5 bases and V by 5 bases; bases with no gene match: 11. Looked up from germline, CDR1 is SGHTA and CDR2 is FQGTGA. The CDR3 reads CASSPRGVPWETQYF. The CDR3 DNA sequence: TGTGCCAGCAGCCCCCGGGGGGTCCCCTGGGAGACCCAGTACTTC.

V is TRBV5-6 and J is TRBJ1-1; D call uncertain. The CDR3 loop spans 14 amino acids. Deletions cut 0 bases from V and 4 bases from J, with 10 bases between. The germline V gene encodes CDR1 SGHDT and CDR2 YYEEEE. CDR3 DNA sequence: TGTGCCAGCAGCTTGGCCGGGCAGCTCACTGAAGCTTTCTTT. Translation: CASSLAGQLTEAFF.